These T cell receptor beta chains were read from a single sample in a study of CXCR3-negative and CXCR3-positive naive CD8 T cells. One entry per CDR3 protein, without DNA, is what TCRdb gives after re-calling the 5' RACE reads. The sample table includes about 84,000 distinct CDR3 sequences. The material sequenced was naive CXCR3+ CD8+ T cells from blood. These receptors all stem from a human donor in good health. Some clones in this sample may be carry-over from other donors' samples. CDR3s include the opening cysteine and the closing phenylalanine or tryptophan. Each record gives: J gene, V gene, CDR3 protein.

j_gene: TRBJ1-1; v_gene: TRBV5-1; CDR3aa: CASSLEGQFEAFF
j_gene: TRBJ2-6; v_gene: TRBV6-5; CDR3aa: CASSSTGPSVLTF
j_gene: TRBJ2-5; v_gene: TRBV30; CDR3aa: CASNEGQETQYF
j_gene: TRBJ2-2; v_gene: TRBV12-5; CDR3aa: CASGFTSGSYTGELFF
j_gene: TRBJ2-5; v_gene: TRBV11-2; CDR3aa: CASSSSHPRDRETQYF
j_gene: TRBJ1-2; v_gene: TRBV4-1; CDR3aa: CASSQDPIESGYDGYTF
j_gene: TRBJ2-3; v_gene: TRBV20-1; CDR3aa: CSARDWTGATDTQYF
j_gene: TRBJ2-7; v_gene: TRBV29-1; CDR3aa: CSVPGQGPYEQYF
j_gene: TRBJ2-7; v_gene: TRBV5-1; CDR3aa: CASSLESDRYSYEQYF
j_gene: TRBJ2-7; v_gene: TRBV9; CDR3aa: CASSVVPGGSYEQYF
j_gene: TRBJ2-7; v_gene: TRBV27; CDR3aa: CASHGTRFYEQYF